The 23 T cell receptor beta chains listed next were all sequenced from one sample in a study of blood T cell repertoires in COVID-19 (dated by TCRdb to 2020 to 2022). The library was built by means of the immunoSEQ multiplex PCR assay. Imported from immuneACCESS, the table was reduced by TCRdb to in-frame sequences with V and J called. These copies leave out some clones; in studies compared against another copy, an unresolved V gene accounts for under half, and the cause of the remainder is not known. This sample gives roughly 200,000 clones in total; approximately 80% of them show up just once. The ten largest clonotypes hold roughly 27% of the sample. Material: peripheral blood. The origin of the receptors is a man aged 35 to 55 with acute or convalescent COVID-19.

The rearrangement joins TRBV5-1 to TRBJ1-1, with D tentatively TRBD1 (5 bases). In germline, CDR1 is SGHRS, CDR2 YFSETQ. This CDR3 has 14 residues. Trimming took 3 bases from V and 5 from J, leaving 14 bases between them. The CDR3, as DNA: TGCGCCAGCAGCTCACGGGGGGTAGAAACTGAAGCTTTCTTT. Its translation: CASSSRGVETEAFF.

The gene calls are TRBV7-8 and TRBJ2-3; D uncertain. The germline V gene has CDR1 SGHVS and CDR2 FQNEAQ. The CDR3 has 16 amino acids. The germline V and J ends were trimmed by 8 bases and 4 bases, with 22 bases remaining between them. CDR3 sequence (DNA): TGTGCCAGCTCACCCCTACGGTCGATTAGCTCAGATACGCAGTATTTT. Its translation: CASSPLRSISSDTQYF.

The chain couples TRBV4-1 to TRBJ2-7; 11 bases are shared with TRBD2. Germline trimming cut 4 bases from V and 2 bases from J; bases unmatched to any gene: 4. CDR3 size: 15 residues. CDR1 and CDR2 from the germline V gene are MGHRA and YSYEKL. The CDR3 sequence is CASSPGLAGTYEQYF. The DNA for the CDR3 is TGCGCCAGCAGCCCCGGACTAGCGGGTACCTACGAGCAGTACTTC.

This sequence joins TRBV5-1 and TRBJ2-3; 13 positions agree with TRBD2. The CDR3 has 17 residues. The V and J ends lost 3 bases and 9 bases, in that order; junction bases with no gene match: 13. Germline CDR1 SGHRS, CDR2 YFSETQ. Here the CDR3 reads CASSWEGLAGNVRTQYF. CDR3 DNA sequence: TGCGCCAGCAGCTGGGAGGGACTAGCGGGAAATGTGAGGACGCAGTATTTT.

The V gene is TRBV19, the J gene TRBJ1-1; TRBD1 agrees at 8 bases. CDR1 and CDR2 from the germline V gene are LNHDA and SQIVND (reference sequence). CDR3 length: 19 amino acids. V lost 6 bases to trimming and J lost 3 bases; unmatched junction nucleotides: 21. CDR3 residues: CASSPGSGQGLIADTEAFF. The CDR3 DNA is TGTGCCAGTAGCCCTGGGTCAGGACAGGGCCTTATTGCGGACACTGAAGCTTTCTTT.

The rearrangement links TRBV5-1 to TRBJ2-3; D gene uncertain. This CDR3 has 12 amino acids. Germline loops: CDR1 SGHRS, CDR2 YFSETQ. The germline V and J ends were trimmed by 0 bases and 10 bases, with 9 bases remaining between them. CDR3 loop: CASSLDAGSQYF. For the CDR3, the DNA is TGCGCCAGCAGCTTGGATGCAGGTTCGCAGTATTTT.

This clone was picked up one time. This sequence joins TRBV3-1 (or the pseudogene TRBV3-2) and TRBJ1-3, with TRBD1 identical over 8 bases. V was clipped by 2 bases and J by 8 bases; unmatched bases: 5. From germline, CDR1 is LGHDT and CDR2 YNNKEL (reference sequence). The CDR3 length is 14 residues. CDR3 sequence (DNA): TGTGCCAGCAGCCAACTGACAGGGGTGTACACCATATATTTT. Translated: CASSQLTGVYTIYF.

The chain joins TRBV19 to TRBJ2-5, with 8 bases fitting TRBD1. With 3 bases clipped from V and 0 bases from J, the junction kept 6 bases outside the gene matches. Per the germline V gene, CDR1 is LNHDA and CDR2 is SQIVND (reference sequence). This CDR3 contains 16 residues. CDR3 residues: CASSMAAGGYQETQYF. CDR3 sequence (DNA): TGTGCCAGTAGTATGGCCGCAGGGGGCTACCAAGAGACCCAGTACTTC.

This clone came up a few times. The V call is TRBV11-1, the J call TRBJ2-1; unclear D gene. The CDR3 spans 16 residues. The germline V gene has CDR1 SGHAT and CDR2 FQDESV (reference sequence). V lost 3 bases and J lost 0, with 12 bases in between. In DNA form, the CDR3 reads TGTGCCAGCAGCTTGATTTACGTCAGCTCCTACAATGAGCAGTTCTTC. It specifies CASSLIYVSSYNEQFF.

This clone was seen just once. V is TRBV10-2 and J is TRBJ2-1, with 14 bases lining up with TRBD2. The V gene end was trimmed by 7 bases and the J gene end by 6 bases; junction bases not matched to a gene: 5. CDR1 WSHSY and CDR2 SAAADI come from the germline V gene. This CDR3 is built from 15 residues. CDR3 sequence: CASMTGLAGVNEQFF. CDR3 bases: TGCGCCAGCATGACGGGACTAGCGGGAGTCAATGAGCAGTTCTTC.

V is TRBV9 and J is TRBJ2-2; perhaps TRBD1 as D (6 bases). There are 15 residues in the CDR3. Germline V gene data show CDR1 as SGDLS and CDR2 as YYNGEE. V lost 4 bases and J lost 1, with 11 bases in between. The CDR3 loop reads CASSWDTVNTGELFF. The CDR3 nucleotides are TGTGCCAGCAGCTGGGACACCGTGAACACCGGGGAGCTGTTTTTT.

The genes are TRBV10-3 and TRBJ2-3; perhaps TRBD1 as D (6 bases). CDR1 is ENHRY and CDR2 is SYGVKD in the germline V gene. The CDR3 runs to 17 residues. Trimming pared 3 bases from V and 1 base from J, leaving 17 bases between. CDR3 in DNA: TGTGCCATCAGTGATAGAGAACAGGGAAGGGGCACAGATACGCAGTATTTT. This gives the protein CAISDREQGRGTDTQYF.

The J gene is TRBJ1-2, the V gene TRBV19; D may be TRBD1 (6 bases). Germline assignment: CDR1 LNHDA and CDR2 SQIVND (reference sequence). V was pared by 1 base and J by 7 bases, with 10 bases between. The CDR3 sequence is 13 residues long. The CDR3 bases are TGTGCCAGTAGTATAGTTACAGGGACTGGCTACACCTTC. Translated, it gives CASSIVTGTGYTF.

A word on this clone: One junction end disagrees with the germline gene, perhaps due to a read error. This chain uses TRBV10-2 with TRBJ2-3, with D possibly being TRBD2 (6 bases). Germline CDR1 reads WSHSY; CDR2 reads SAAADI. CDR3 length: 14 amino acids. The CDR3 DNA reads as TGCGCCAGCACTGAGGGACTCCCCCAGGATACGCAGTATTTT. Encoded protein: CASTEGLPQDTQYF.

The CDR3 DNA follows: TGCGCCAGCCAAGTTACGACTAGCGGGACAAGCACAGATACGCAGTATTTT. This translates into CASQVTTSGTSTDTQYF. The chain combines TRBV5-1 with TRBJ2-3, with 11 bases aligning to TRBD2. The germline gives CDR1 SGHRS, CDR2 YFSETQ. V lost 7 bases, J lost 0 bases, and 10 bases stayed unmatched. CDR3 size: 17 residues.

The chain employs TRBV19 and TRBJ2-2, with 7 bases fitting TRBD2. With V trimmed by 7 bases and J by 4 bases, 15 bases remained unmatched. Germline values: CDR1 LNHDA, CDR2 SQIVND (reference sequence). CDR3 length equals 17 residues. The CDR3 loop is CASTYSEASGPTGELFF. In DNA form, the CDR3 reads TGTGCCAGTACCTATAGTGAGGCTAGCGGACCCACCGGGGAGCTGTTTTTT.

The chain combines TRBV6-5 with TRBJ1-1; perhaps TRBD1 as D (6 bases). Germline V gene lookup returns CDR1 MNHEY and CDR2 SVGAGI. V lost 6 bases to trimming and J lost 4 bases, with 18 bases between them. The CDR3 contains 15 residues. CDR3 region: CASRFNRDPSTEAFF. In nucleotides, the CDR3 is TGTGCCAGCAGATTTAACAGGGACCCTTCCACTGAAGCTTTCTTT.

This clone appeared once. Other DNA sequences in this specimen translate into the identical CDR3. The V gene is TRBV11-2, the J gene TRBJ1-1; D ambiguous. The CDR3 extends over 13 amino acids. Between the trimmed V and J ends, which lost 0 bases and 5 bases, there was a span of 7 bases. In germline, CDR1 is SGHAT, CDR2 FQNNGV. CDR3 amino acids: CASSLERGTEAFF. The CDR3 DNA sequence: TGTGCCAGCAGCTTAGAGAGAGGGACTGAAGCTTTCTTT.

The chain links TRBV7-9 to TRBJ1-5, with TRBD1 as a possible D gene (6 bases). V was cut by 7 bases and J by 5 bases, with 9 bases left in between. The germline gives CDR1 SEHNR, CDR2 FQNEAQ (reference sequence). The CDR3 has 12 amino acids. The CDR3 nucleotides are TGTGCCAGCAACAGACAGGATCAGCCCCAGCATTTT. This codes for CASNRQDQPQHF.

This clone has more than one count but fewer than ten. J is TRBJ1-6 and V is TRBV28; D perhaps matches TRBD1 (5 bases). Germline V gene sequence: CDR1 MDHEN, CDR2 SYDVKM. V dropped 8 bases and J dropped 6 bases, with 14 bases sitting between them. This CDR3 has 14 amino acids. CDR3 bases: TGTGCCAGCGTGGGTGTTAGGGGTAATTCACCCCTCCACTTT. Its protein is CASVGVRGNSPLHF.

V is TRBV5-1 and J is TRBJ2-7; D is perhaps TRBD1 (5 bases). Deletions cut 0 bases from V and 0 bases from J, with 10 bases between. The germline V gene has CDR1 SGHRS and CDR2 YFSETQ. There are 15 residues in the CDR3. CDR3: CASSLGGGNSYEQYF. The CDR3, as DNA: TGCGCCAGCAGCTTGGGGGGCGGCAACTCCTACGAGCAGTACTTC.

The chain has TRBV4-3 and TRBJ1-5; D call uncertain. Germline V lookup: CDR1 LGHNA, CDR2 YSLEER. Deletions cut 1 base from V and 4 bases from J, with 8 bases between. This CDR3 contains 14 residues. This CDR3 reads CASSQGRVNQPQHF. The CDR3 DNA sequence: TGCGCCAGCAGCCAAGGGAGGGTTAATCAGCCCCAGCATTTT.

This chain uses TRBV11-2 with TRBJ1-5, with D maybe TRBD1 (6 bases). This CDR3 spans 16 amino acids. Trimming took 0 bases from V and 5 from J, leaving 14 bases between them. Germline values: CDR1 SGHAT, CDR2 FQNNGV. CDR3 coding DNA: TGTGCCAGCAGCTTAGATAACAGGGAAGGGTATCAGCCCCAGCATTTT. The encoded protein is CASSLDNREGYQPQHF.